This T cell receptor (beta chain) originates from a study of CD8 T cells in Susac syndrome. Study-level points and caveats: The Susac syndrome CD4+ T cell repertoires displayed no clonal expansion.

The CDR3 runs to 12 residues. Per the germline V gene, CDR1 is SEHNR and CDR2 is FQNEAQ (reference sequence). With 3 bases clipped from V and 8 bases from J, the junction kept 3 bases outside the gene matches. As regards this clonotype: What it binds is not known.

With random hexamers, reverse transcription was performed on about 0.5 to 1 ug of RNA. TCRdb itself ran the immunoSEQ multiplex PCR reads through MiXCR, one entry per CDR3 protein. The sample has around 200,000 distinct CDR3 sequences; approximately 96% are singletons. This receptor was taken from a human donor with Susac syndrome. This chain uses TRBV7-9 with TRBJ1-2; 7 positions agree with TRBD1. Sequencing was carried out using CD4+ T cells from PBMCs. The DNA for the CDR3 is TGTGCCAGCAGCTTCGACAGGGAGGGCTACACCTTC. Its translation: CASSFDREGYTF. Variable domain in full (rest from reference TRBV7-9 and TRBJ1-2): DTGVSQNPRHKITKRGQNVTFRCDPISEHNRLYWYRQTLGQGPEFLTYFQNEAQLEKSRLLSDRFSAERPKGSFSTLEIQRTEQGDSAMYLCASSFDREGYTFGSGTRLTVV.